A few counts support the clone carrying this TCR beta chain. This entry comes from a study of T-cell memory formation after mild COVID-19. One entry per CDR3 protein results from TCRdb running MiXCR on the 5' RACE reads. This table holds about 120,000 distinct CDR3 sequences, 20% to 25% found once. Sequencing input: PBMCs or a T cell subset sorted from them (not recorded which). The receptor's source is a man aged 18 to 29 who had mild COVID-19 (a few samples of this study predate the infection). Cell type and time point are not known.

The CDR3 reads CASSQGEGSSSYEQYF. The CDR3 coding sequence is TGCGCCAGCAGCCAAGGGGAGGGGTCGAGCTCCTACGAGCAGTACTTC. V usage is TRBV4-1 and J usage is TRBJ2-7; TRBD2 agrees at 7 bases. Germline V gene data show CDR1 as MGHRA and CDR2 as YSYEKL. V lost 1 base and J lost 0; bases outside the gene matches: 6. The CDR3 contains 16 residues.